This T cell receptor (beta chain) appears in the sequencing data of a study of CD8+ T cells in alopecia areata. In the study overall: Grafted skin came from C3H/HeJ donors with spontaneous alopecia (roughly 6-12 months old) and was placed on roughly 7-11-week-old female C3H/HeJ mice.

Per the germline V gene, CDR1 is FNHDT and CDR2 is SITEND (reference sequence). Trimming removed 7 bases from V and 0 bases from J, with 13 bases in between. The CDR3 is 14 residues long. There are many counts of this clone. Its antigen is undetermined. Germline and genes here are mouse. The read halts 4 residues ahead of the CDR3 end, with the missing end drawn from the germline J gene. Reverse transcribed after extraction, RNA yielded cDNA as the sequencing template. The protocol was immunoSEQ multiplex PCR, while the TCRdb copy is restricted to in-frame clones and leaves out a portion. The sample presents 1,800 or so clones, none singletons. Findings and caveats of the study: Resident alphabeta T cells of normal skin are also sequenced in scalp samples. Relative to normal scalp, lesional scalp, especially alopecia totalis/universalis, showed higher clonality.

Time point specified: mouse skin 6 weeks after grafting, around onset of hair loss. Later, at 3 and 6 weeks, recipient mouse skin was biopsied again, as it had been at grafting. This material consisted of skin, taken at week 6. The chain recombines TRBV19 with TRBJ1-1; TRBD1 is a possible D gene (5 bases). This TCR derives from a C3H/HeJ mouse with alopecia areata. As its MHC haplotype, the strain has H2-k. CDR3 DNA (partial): TGTGCCAGCGCAACAGACAGAGCAAACACA. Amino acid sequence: CASATDRANT. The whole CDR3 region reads CASATDRANTEVFF.